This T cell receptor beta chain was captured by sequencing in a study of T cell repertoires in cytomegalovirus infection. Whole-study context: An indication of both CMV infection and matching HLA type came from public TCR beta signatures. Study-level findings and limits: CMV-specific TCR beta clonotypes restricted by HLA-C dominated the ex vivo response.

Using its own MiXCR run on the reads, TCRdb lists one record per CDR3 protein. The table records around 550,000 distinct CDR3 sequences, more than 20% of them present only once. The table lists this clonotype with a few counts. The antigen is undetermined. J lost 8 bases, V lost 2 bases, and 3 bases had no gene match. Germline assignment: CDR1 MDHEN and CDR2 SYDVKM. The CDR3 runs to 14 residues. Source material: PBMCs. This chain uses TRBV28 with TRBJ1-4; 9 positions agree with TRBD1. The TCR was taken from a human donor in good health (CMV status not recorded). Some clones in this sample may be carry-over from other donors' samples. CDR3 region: CASSLDGQGEKLFF. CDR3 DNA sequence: TGTGCCAGCAGTTTAGATGGACAGGGGGAAAAACTGTTTTTT.